This T cell receptor beta chain came from a study of identical twins. General study findings and limits: In drawing conclusions, the study used cross-sectional statistical analysis and did not follow the same donors. Partly confounded zero-insertion analyses could result from invariant MAIT and iNKT cells. Reduced insertions were recorded for abundant cord blood beta clonotypes, with no such pattern in memory repertoires.

CDR1 and CDR2 from the germline V gene are LGHNA and YSLEER. The CDR3 totals 16 residues. The V end lost 0 bases, the J end lost 0 bases, and 12 bases lay between the germline ends. cDNA molecules carried unique molecular identifiers, and template switching added a universal primer site. TCRdb re-called the 5' RACE reads through MiXCR, storing one row per CDR3 protein. The table includes 250,000 to 350,000 distinct CDR3 sequences, just under 9.5% detected once. Regarding this clonotype: Antigen: not known.

This same sample was also taken into another study, of yellow fever vaccine responses in identical twins.

This receptor was taken from a woman younger than 35 in good health. The chain recombines TRBV4-3 with TRBJ2-7; D gene ambiguous. Input material: CD8+ T cells sorted from blood. CDR3 residues: CASSQDRRGNSYEQYF. CDR3 nucleotides: TGCGCCAGCAGCCAAGATCGGAGAGGAAACTCCTACGAGCAGTACTTC.